A single sample gave rise to the 15 T cell receptor beta chains below, sequenced in a study of CXCR3 chemokines and chemotherapy response in bladder cancer. TCRdb called the PCR reads again in MiXCR, with one record for every CDR3 protein. This table holds about 2,900 distinct CDR3 sequences, approximately 11% found once. The sample here was taken from a patient whose treatment included neoadjuvant chemotherapy. The receptors originated from a human donor with bladder cancer that responded to neoadjuvant chemotherapy.

In its sample, this clonotype was seen many times. V usage is TRBV5-6 and J usage is TRBJ1-1; 7 bases map to TRBD1. CDR1 and CDR2 from the germline V gene are SGHDT and YYEEEE. After removal of 2 bases from V and 7 bases from J, the junction contained 8 bases not matched to a gene. This CDR3 comprises 14 residues. The CDR3 sequence is CASSFPGTDSEAFF. The CDR3, as DNA: TGTGCCAGCAGCTTTCCCGGGACAGACAGTGAAGCTTTCTTT. The full variable domain, rest sourced from reference TRBV5-6 and TRBJ1-1, is DAGVTQSPTHLIKTRGQQVTLRCSPKSGHDTVSWYQQALGQGPQFIFQYYEEEERQRGNFPDRFSGHQFPNYSSELNVNALLLGDSALYLCASSFPGTDSEAFFGQGTRLTVV.

J is TRBJ1-6 and V is TRBV10-3; 11 bases map to TRBD1. V dropped 9 bases and J dropped 14; count of bases not matched to a gene: 12. The germline V gene has CDR1 ENHRY and CDR2 SYGVKD. The length of the CDR3 is 14 residues. DNA of the CDR3: TGTGCCATTAGTAGTGGGACAGGGGGGATTTCCCTCCACTTT. It translates to CAISSGTGGISLHF.

By proportion, this clonotype is medium-sized. The gene calls are TRBV6-2 or TRBV6-3 and TRBJ1-5; a weak D match, TRBD1 (6 bases). The V and J ends lost 1 base and 6 bases respectively, with 10 bases between them. The CDR3 is 14 amino acids. CDR1 and CDR2 from the germline V gene are MNHEY and SVGEGT. The CDR3 DNA follows: TGTGCCAGCAGTTACTTGGGGGCGGGTCAGCCCCAGCATTTT. Protein sequence: CASSYLGAGQPQHF.

This clonotype showed up just a few times. DNA of the CDR3: TGCGCCAGCAGTGTGAGAGGGTCCGCCTACGAGCAGTACTTC. Protein sequence: CASSVRGSAYEQYF. The chain is built from TRBV10-1 and TRBJ2-7; a weak D match, TRBD2 (5 bases). The length of the CDR3 is 14 residues. Trimming shortened V by 4 bases and J by 2 bases, and 12 bases separated the two germline ends. Germline V gives CDR1 WNHNN, CDR2 SYGVQD (reference sequence).

This clonotype qualifies as medium-sized. This sequence joins TRBV7-2 and TRBJ1-1; a weak D match, TRBD1 (6 bases). Trimming took 2 bases from V and 2 from J, leaving 12 bases between them. The CDR3 consists of 15 residues. Germline-derived CDR1 and CDR2 are SGHTA and FQGNSA. CDR3 sequence reads: CASSLRRTDNTEAFF. CDR3 bases: TGTGCCAGCAGCTTAAGACGGACAGACAACACTGAAGCTTTCTTT.

In this sample, this clonotype turned up a few times. V gene TRBV20-1 combines with J gene TRBJ2-7; 9 bases fit TRBD1. The V segment lost 3 bases and the J segment 4 bases; nucleotides outside the gene matches: 7. The CDR3 runs to 14 residues. Germline assignment: CDR1 DFQATT and CDR2 SNEGSKA (reference sequence). This chain's CDR3 is CSASFRDRVYEQYF. CDR3 DNA sequence: TGCAGTGCTAGTTTTCGGGACAGGGTTTACGAGCAGTACTTC.

This chain joins TRBV30 and TRBJ1-1, with 9 bases fitting TRBD1. The length of the CDR3 is 14 residues. V was pared by 2 bases and J by 0 bases, with 1 base of the junction left unmatched. Germline V gives CDR1 GTSNPN, CDR2 SVGIG (reference sequence). The CDR3 protein is CAWSRTGVNTEAFF. DNA of the CDR3: TGTGCCTGGAGTCGGACAGGGGTGAACACTGAAGCTTTCTTT.

The genes are TRBV5-5 and TRBJ2-7; possible D gene TRBD2, 7 bases. Germline V gene data show CDR1 as SGHKS and CDR2 as YYEKEE (reference sequence). This CDR3 contains 15 residues. V lost 6 bases to trimming and J lost 0 bases, with 16 bases between them. CDR3 loop: CASTVRGGGSYEQYF. The CDR3 region has the DNA TGTGCCAGCACCGTAAGGGGGGGAGGCTCCTACGAGCAGTACTTC.

This clonotype is labeled large (0.1 to 1%). CDR3: CAIDFGSGNEQFF. The CDR3 DNA reads TGTGCCATCGATTTCGGTAGCGGCAATGAGCAGTTCTTC. This chain joins TRBV10-3 and TRBJ2-1; tentatively, D is TRBD2 (6 bases). CDR1 and CDR2 (germline): ENHRY, SYGVKD. The CDR3 is 13 residues long. Trimming removed 8 bases from V and 6 bases from J, with 14 bases in between.

This clonotype was seen ten or more times. This rearrangement joins TRBV5-5 to TRBJ2-3; D not certain. Germline CDR1 reads SGHKS; CDR2 reads YYEKEE (reference sequence). The V gene lost 0 bases and the J gene lost 0 bases, with 5 bases spanning the gap. The length of the CDR3 is 14 residues. This chain's CDR3 is CASSLDGSTDTQYF. CDR3 nucleotides: TGTGCCAGCAGCTTGGATGGGAGCACAGATACGCAGTATTTT.

By share, this clonotype counts as large (0.1 to 1%). This sequence joins TRBV19 and TRBJ1-2; 8 nucleotides align to TRBD1. Germline V CDR1 and CDR2: LNHDA, SQIVND (reference sequence). This CDR3 spans 13 amino acids. Germline trimming cut 6 bases from V and 6 bases from J; bases unmatched to any gene: 6. CDR3 nucleotides: TGTGCCAGTAGGGACAGGGCATCGGATGGCTACACCTTC. Translated, it gives CASRDRASDGYTF.

This clonotype is labeled medium-sized. The chain links TRBV19 to TRBJ1-5; 10 bases agree with TRBD1. Per germline, CDR1 LNHDA and CDR2 SQIVND (reference sequence). V shed 5 bases, J shed 4 bases, and the junction held 5 bases outside the gene matches. The CDR3 extends over 15 amino acids. CDR3 bases: TGTGCCAGTAGTGCTGGACAGGGGGTAAATCAGCCCCAGCATTTT. Its translation: CASSAGQGVNQPQHF.

This clonotype ranks as medium-sized (0.01 to 0.1%). This chain joins TRBV6-1 and TRBJ2-1, with TRBD1 identical over 9 bases. Germline V lookup: CDR1 MNHNS, CDR2 SASEGT. CDR3 length: 13 amino acids. After removal of 7 bases from V and 6 bases from J, the junction contained 4 bases not matched to a gene. The CDR3 sequence: CASTGTGLNEQFF. CDR3 coding DNA: TGTGCCAGCACCGGGACAGGGCTCAATGAGCAGTTCTTC.

This clonotype is termed medium-sized. The rearrangement links TRBV19 to TRBJ2-7; 8 bases align to TRBD2. CDR3 length: 12 amino acids. Germline CDR1 reads LNHDA; CDR2 reads SQIVND (reference sequence). V trimming: 2 bases; J trimming: 6 bases; junction bases outside the gene matches: 0. This CDR3 reads CASSIRGGEQYF. In DNA form, the CDR3 reads TGTGCCAGTAGTATACGGGGGGGCGAGCAGTACTTC.

Sample share makes this clonotype large (0.1 to 1%). V is TRBV6-2 or TRBV6-3 and J is TRBJ1-2; the match to TRBD1 covers 9 bases. V dropped 6 bases and J dropped 4; count of bases not matched to a gene: 6. This CDR3 has 14 amino acids. Germline CDR1 and CDR2: MNHEY and SVGEGT. The CDR3 loop is CASRGQGRLYGYTF. For the CDR3, the DNA is TGTGCCAGCAGAGGACAGGGGAGACTCTATGGCTACACCTTC.